Listed here are 28 T cell receptor beta chains from one sample, sequenced in a study of blood T cell repertoires in COVID-19. This table comes from immunoSEQ multiplex PCR, and its TCRdb copy is limited to in-frame clones, with some not included. The table lists approximately 170,000 clones, about 81% of them singletons, with about a tenth in the top ten. Sequenced input: peripheral blood. Receptors were obtained from a human donor in a cohort sampled during active COVID-19.

The V gene is TRBV12-3 or TRBV12-4, the J gene TRBJ2-5, with 9 positions matching TRBD2. Trimming at V came to 8 bases and at J to 5 bases, leaving 6 bases not matched to a gene. The CDR3 extends over 13 amino acids. CDR3 DNA: TGTGCCAGCGGGGTGGGACTAGCCGAGACCCAGTACTTC. This sequence encodes CASGVGLAETQYF.

This clone appeared once. DNA of the CDR3: TGTGCCAGCAGCTTAGTGGTGGCTTCCTACAATGAGCAGTTCTTC. Translating gives CASSLVVASYNEQFF. This chain uses TRBV7-2 with TRBJ2-1; D uncertain. This CDR3 comprises 15 residues. V was trimmed by 1 base and J by 1 base, leaving 8 bases between them. CDR1 SGHTA and CDR2 FQGNSA come from the germline V gene.

Concerning this clone: Other DNA sequences from this sample encode an identical CDR3 as well. The chain uses TRBV7-2 and TRBJ1-5; 9 bases match TRBD1. With 5 bases clipped from V and 4 bases from J, the junction kept 3 bases outside the gene matches. CDR3 length: 14 amino acids. Germline CDR1 is SGHTA and CDR2 is FQGNSA. The CDR3 DNA is TGTGCCAGCAGCCGGGACAGGGATAATCAGCCCCAGCATTTT. Protein product: CASSRDRDNQPQHF. Based on the CDR3 plus reference TRBV7-2 and TRBJ1-5, the full variable domain is GAGVSQSPSNKVTEKGKDVELRCDPISGHTALYWYRQSLGQGLEFLIYFQGNSAPDKSGLPSDRFSAERTGGSVSTLTIQRTQQEDSAVYLCASSRDRDNQPQHFGDGTRLSIL.

V and J are TRBV28 and TRBJ1-3, with unresolved D. Germline V gives CDR1 MDHEN, CDR2 SYDVKM. The ends were cut back, 10 bases at V and 4 bases at J, with 17 bases in the middle. This CDR3 has 14 amino acids. CDR3 sequence: CATSRGLRGNTIYF. The CDR3 DNA reads TGTGCCACCAGCCGGGGATTGAGAGGAAACACCATATATTTT.

V and J are TRBV9 and TRBJ2-1; tentative D call: TRBD2 (6 bases). Looked up from germline, CDR1 is SGDLS and CDR2 is YYNGEE. The CDR3 runs to 17 residues. The ends were cut back, 2 bases at V and 12 bases at J, with 27 bases in the middle. The CDR3 reads CASSVGGDFGSNAGQFF. The CDR3 nucleotides read TGTGCCAGCAGCGTCGGGGGTGATTTTGGCTCTAATGCCGGGCAGTTCTTC.

This chain connects TRBV5-8 to TRBJ2-7; 8 positions agree with TRBD1. Trimming at V came to 3 bases and at J to 2 bases, leaving 16 bases not matched to a gene. From germline, CDR1 is SGHTS and CDR2 YDEGEE. This CDR3 is built from 18 residues. The CDR3: CASSWRRGSDRGPYEQYF. Written as DNA, the CDR3 is TGTGCCAGCAGCTGGCGGCGGGGTTCCGACAGGGGTCCCTACGAGCAGTACTTC.

The sample holds many counts of this clone. This chain uses TRBV6-2 or TRBV6-3 with TRBJ2-7; 8 nucleotides match TRBD1. Germline V gene data show CDR1 as MNHEY and CDR2 as SVGEGT. The CDR3 loop spans 17 amino acids. Trimming removed 2 bases from V and 0 bases from J; junction bases left unmatched: 9. The CDR3 DNA follows: TGTGCCAGCAGTTACCCGTCTCAGGGGGCCGCCTCCTACGAGCAGTACTTC. Its translation is CASSYPSQGAASYEQYF.

This sequence joins TRBV6-4 and TRBJ1-1; maybe TRBD1 (5 bases). Germline CDR1 and CDR2: MRHNA and SNTAGT. The length of the CDR3 is 14 residues. Trimming pared 7 bases from V and 8 bases from J, leaving 20 bases between. Here the CDR3 reads CASTFWGGTLEAFF. CDR3 sequence (DNA): TGTGCCAGCACCTTTTGGGGGGGAACTTTAGAAGCTTTCTTT.

The rearrangement uses TRBV27 and TRBJ2-3, with TRBD2 identical over 7 bases. Germline V gene lookup returns CDR1 MNHEY and CDR2 SMNVEV (reference sequence). This CDR3 spans 14 amino acids. Trimming cost V 5 bases and J 4 bases; bases outside gene matches: 6. CDR3 amino acids: CASSPLAGADTQYF. For the CDR3, the DNA is TGTGCCAGCAGTCCTTTGGCGGGAGCAGATACGCAGTATTTT.

With respect to this clone: In the same sample, other DNA sequences code for this CDR3. The chain carries TRBV5-1 and TRBJ1-3; 7 positions agree with TRBD1. The V gene end was trimmed by 3 bases and the J gene end by 1 base; junction bases not matched to a gene: 1. This CDR3 spans 14 amino acids. Germline CDR1 is SGHRS and CDR2 is YFSETQ. CDR3 in DNA: TGCGCCAGCAGCTCAGGGGGATCTGGAAACACCATATATTTT. Its translation is CASSSGGSGNTIYF.

The chain joins TRBV6-5 to TRBJ2-7; possibly TRBD1 for D (5 bases). The ends were cut back, 2 bases at V and 3 bases at J, with 11 bases in the middle. Per the germline V gene, CDR1 is MNHEY and CDR2 is SVGAGI. The CDR3 totals 14 residues. The CDR3 here is CASSYKGPLYEQYF. The CDR3 DNA reads TGTGCCAGCAGTTACAAGGGGCCGCTCTACGAGCAGTACTTC.

The chain links TRBV30 to TRBJ1-1; a possible D gene is TRBD1 (6 bases). Germline values: CDR1 GTSNPN, CDR2 SVGIG (reference sequence). Deletions cut 8 bases from V and 10 bases from J, with 14 bases between. The CDR3 is 10 residues long. Written as DNA, the CDR3 is TGTGCCGGCGGGGGCGTCAGAGCTTTCTTT. Protein: CAGGGVRAFF.

The rearrangement links TRBV6-6 to TRBJ2-1, with 10 bases matching TRBD1. CDR3 length equals 15 residues. The ends lost 2 bases at V and 12 bases at J; junction bases unmatched: 10. Germline values: CDR1 MNHNY, CDR2 SVGAGI (reference sequence). The CDR3 here is CASSYGGQGRIGQFF. The DNA for the CDR3 is TGTGCCAGCAGTTACGGGGGACAGGGGCGAATTGGGCAGTTCTTC.

This clone has a single count. V usage is TRBV6-2 or TRBV6-3 and J usage is TRBJ1-1, with no clear D. Germline V gene data show CDR1 as MNHEY and CDR2 as SVGEGT. Trimming stripped 1 base from V and 7 bases from J, with 10 bases between. This CDR3 region has 13 residues. This CDR3 is CASSYWREDEAFF. DNA for the CDR3: TGTGCCAGCAGTTACTGGAGGGAAGATGAAGCTTTCTTT.

The V and J genes are TRBV5-4 and TRBJ2-5, with a possible D match to TRBD1 (5 bases). CDR1 and CDR2 (germline): SGHNT, YYREEE (reference sequence). The CDR3 consists of 15 residues. Trimming stripped 4 bases from V and 0 bases from J, with 13 bases between. The CDR3 DNA is TGTGCCAGCAGCCTGGTCAGGGCAAACCAAGAGACCCAGTACTTC. Protein: CASSLVRANQETQYF.

The chain carries TRBV11-2 and TRBJ2-7; D unresolved. The germline V and J ends were trimmed by 1 base and 4 bases, with 8 bases remaining between them. CDR1 and CDR2 (germline): SGHAT, FQNNGV. The CDR3 length is 13 residues. The CDR3 reads CASSLVPEYEQYF. The CDR3 DNA sequence: TGTGCCAGCAGCTTAGTCCCGGAGTACGAGCAGTACTTC. The full variable domain, with the rest looked up from reference TRBV11-2 and TRBJ2-7, is EAGVAQSPRYKIIEKRQSVAFWCNPISGHATLYWYQQILGQGPKLLIQFQNNGVVDDSQLPKDRFSAERLKGVDSTLKIQPAKLEDSAVYLCASSLVPEYEQYFGPGTRLTVT.

The gene calls are TRBV20-1 and TRBJ2-3; a possible D gene is TRBD2 (5 bases). CDR1 and CDR2 (germline): DFQATT, SNEGSKA (reference sequence). The CDR3 length is 14 residues. Trimming stripped 3 bases from V and 4 bases from J, with 14 bases between. CDR3 loop: CSASELGGADTQYF. CDR3 DNA: TGCAGTGCTAGTGAGCTAGGAGGTGCAGATACGCAGTATTTT.

The chain has TRBV4-1 and TRBJ1-1; D unclear. Germline loops: CDR1 MGHRA, CDR2 YSYEKL. The CDR3 runs to 13 residues. The V and J ends lost 3 bases and 7 bases respectively, with 12 bases between them. The CDR3: CASSQYMGGEAFF. The CDR3 coding sequence is TGCGCCAGCAGCCAGTACATGGGAGGTGAAGCTTTCTTT.

J is TRBJ2-3 and V is TRBV7-2, with 15 bases lining up with TRBD2. V was clipped by 2 bases and J by 4 bases; unmatched bases: 7. CDR3 length equals 18 residues. Germline loops: CDR1 SGHTA, CDR2 FQGNSA. The CDR3 spells CASSLKGLAGGRADTQYF. In nucleotides, the CDR3 is TGTGCCAGCAGCTTAAAGGGACTAGCGGGAGGTCGGGCAGATACGCAGTATTTT.

The rearrangement joins TRBV7-9 to TRBJ1-2; 8 bases agree with TRBD1. The CDR3 has 14 amino acids. The germline V gene has CDR1 SEHNR and CDR2 FQNEAQ (reference sequence). The trim removed 3 bases at V and 4 bases at J, leaving 4 bases unmatched. The CDR3 is CASSLDRVTYGYTF. The CDR3 DNA follows: TGTGCCAGCAGCTTGGACAGGGTTACCTATGGCTACACCTTC.

This clone was observed a few times. V usage is TRBV4-1 and J usage is TRBJ2-2; 7 bases match TRBD1. CDR1 is MGHRA, CDR2 YSYEKL, per germline. The V segment lost 2 bases and the J segment 6 bases; nucleotides outside the gene matches: 6. The length of the CDR3 is 15 residues. The chain's CDR3 is CASSQPDRVPGELFF. As DNA, the CDR3 is TGCGCCAGCAGCCAACCTGACAGGGTCCCCGGGGAGCTGTTTTTT.

J is TRBJ1-4 and V is TRBV5-1, with D tentatively TRBD1 (5 bases). The CDR3 sequence is 16 residues long. Trimming cost V 0 bases and J 8 bases, with 17 bases left between them. The germline V gene encodes CDR1 SGHRS and CDR2 YFSETQ. The CDR3 here is CASSLVGDSRGEKLFF. The CDR3, as DNA: TGCGCCAGCAGCTTGGTAGGGGACTCTCGAGGGGAAAAACTGTTTTTT.

V gene TRBV7-8 combines with J gene TRBJ1-2; a possible D gene is TRBD1 (5 bases). The CDR3 has 15 amino acids. Germline values: CDR1 SGHVS, CDR2 FQNEAQ. V lost 1 base and J lost 6, with 15 bases in between. CDR3 sequence: CASSLGRARANGYTF. The CDR3 bases are TGTGCCAGCAGCTTAGGCAGGGCCAGGGCAAATGGCTACACCTTC.

The chain has TRBV27 and TRBJ2-1, with TRBD2 matching 10 bases. This CDR3 has 18 amino acids. V lost 5 bases and J lost 10; bases outside the gene matches: 20. Germline V gene data show CDR1 as MNHEY and CDR2 as SMNVEV (reference sequence). The CDR3 is CASSTPPLAGDFGLEQFF. In DNA form, the CDR3 reads TGTGCCAGCAGTACCCCACCCCTAGCGGGGGACTTCGGTCTGGAGCAGTTCTTC.

The gene calls are TRBV6-5 and TRBJ1-2; TRBD1 aligns across 8 bases. CDR1 is MNHEY, CDR2 SVGAGI, per germline. Germline trimming cut 5 bases from V and 6 bases from J; bases unmatched to any gene: 5. The CDR3 runs to 13 residues. The CDR3 is CASSTLTGDGYTF. CDR3 in DNA: TGTGCCAGCAGTACTCTGACAGGGGATGGCTACACCTTC.

The J gene is TRBJ1-6, the V gene TRBV7-2; 7 bases line up with TRBD1. CDR3 length equals 16 residues. CDR1 is SGHTA and CDR2 is FQGNSA in the germline V gene. V was clipped by 3 bases and J by 10 bases; unmatched bases: 12. CDR3 in DNA: TGTGCCAGCAGCTTCGACAGGGCTCCCCGGAGATCACCCCTCCACTTT. Translating it yields CASSFDRAPRRSPLHF.

With regard to this clone: Other DNA sequences in this sample translate to the same CDR3. V and J are TRBV24-1 and TRBJ2-1; D may be TRBD2 (6 bases). The CDR3 is made up of 16 amino acids. With 5 bases removed from V and 0 bases from J, the gap between germline ends came to 13 bases. Germline CDR1 is KGHDR and CDR2 is SFDVKD. The CDR3 spells CATSGGSGSSYNEQFF. CDR3 in DNA: TGTGCCACCAGTGGGGGTAGCGGTAGCTCCTACAATGAGCAGTTCTTC.

This chain connects TRBV5-1 to TRBJ2-1; 12 bases line up with TRBD1. J lost 9 bases, V lost 2 bases, and 6 bases had no gene match. The CDR3 totals 15 residues. CDR1 and CDR2 from the germline V gene are SGHRS and YFSETQ. CDR3 DNA: TGCGCCAGCAGCTTAAGGGACAGGGGGCTGGGTGAGCAGTTCTTC. This gives the protein CASSLRDRGLGEQFF. The full variable domain, rest sourced from reference TRBV5-1 and TRBJ2-1, is KAGVTQTPRYLIKTRGQQVTLSCSPISGHRSVSWYQQTPGQGLQFLFEYFSETQRNKGNFPGRFSGRQFSNSRSEMNVSTLELGDSALYLCASSLRDRGLGEQFFGPGTRLTVL.